This T cell receptor beta chain was retrieved from a study of vaccination and CD4 T cells after COVID-19. The assay that was used to sequence DNA from cultured CD4+ T cells was the Oncomine TCR Beta short-read assay. TCRdb fed the PCR reads into MiXCR, producing one record per CDR3 protein. The table shows more than 11,000 distinct CDR3 sequences, with more than 45% occurring only once. As to treatment: roughly 10-day PBMC culture with coronavirus spike peptide pools or control peptides (ViraFEST assay). ViraFEST sequenced TCRs after peptide-pool expansion of antigen-specific T cells. It was after about 10 days of culture that CD4+ T cells were isolated by negative selection. V was clipped by 8 bases and J by 1 base; unmatched bases: 4. The CDR3 length is 13 residues. Germline CDR1 and CDR2: LNHDA and SQIVND (reference sequence). Study-wide results and limits: Post-infection sampling omitted early timepoints and covered relatively few convalescent patients. Recorded median SARS-CoV-2-reactive clonotype numbers increased from around 19 to 38 without reaching significance.

With respect to this clonotype: Its antigen is still unknown.

This receptor was taken from a human donor who had recovered from COVID-19. The source material was CD4+ T cells from blood, cultured in vitro. The chain combines TRBV19 with TRBJ1-1; 7 bases are shared with TRBD1. The CDR3 region has the DNA TGTGCCAGTGCCCCAGGGGGGAACACTGAAGCTTTCTTT. Protein product: CASAPGGNTEAFF.